This record looks at one T cell receptor (beta chain) sequence and its context. Researchers ran the PCR with 60 Vbeta and 13 Jbeta primers. Only in-frame clones appear in the TCRdb table, and some are missing; sequencing was by immunoSEQ multiplex PCR. The sample holds more than 80,000 clones, 63% seen once. The data are from a study of cytomegalovirus exposure and HLA in healthy donors. Between the trimmed V and J ends, which lost 5 bases and 6 bases, there was a span of 10 bases. The germline V gene encodes CDR1 SGHAT and CDR2 FQNNGV. CDR3 length: 13 residues. The sample taken for sequencing was PBMCs. The sequence was collected from a woman aged 40 to 50 in good health and CMV-seropositive. The genes are TRBV11-2 and TRBJ2-2, with D possibly TRBD2 on 5 matching bases. CDR3 protein: CASSPRAAGELFF. As DNA, the CDR3 is TGTGCCAGCAGCCCGAGGGCGGCCGGGGAGCTGTTTTTT.